This T cell receptor beta chain was recorded in a study of metastatic and nonmetastatic thyroid tumors. Whole-study context: Across blood and tumor or nodule tissue, repertoires from malignant and benign thyroid patients were compared with one another.

Patients were all untreated before their thyroid surgery. With regard to this clone: Its target is unknown.

General study points: It was reportedly found that TCR beta diversity was significantly higher in malignant thyroid tumors than in benign nodules, a difference seen in both blood and tumor samples.

Per the germline V gene, CDR1 is MNHNS and CDR2 is SASEGT. The CDR3 extends over 15 amino acids. V dropped 6 bases and J dropped 7; count of bases not matched to a gene: 11. Per the authors' pipeline: For papillary thyroid cancer, a distant-metastasis classifier was constructed from CDR3 differences observed across clinicopathological groups. TCRdb re-called the PCR reads via MiXCR. These V and J calls originate from TCRdb's pipeline instead of the authors' own analysis. The sample holds around 16,000 clones, about 25% seen once. The sequence derives from a female donor with papillary thyroid cancer or a benign thyroid nodule (not recorded which). Some clones in this sample may be carry-over from other donors' samples. The sequenced sample consisted of adjacent normal tissue. The chain employs TRBV6-1 and TRBJ1-4; TRBD1 agrees at 7 bases. CDR3 sequence (DNA): TGTGCCAGCAGACTTACAGGGGCTGGTGGTGAAAAACTGTTTTTT. Amino acids: CASRLTGAGGEKLFF.